These 8 T cell receptor beta chains were all obtained from the same sample, sequenced in a study of radiotherapy plus CTLA-4 blockade in lung cancer. TCRdb's copy holds only in-frame clones and misses some; the assay was immunoSEQ multiplex PCR. This table has more than 65,000 clones, over 80% appearing once. The specimen comprised peripheral blood, sampled from a patient treated with radiotherapy plus ipilimumab. These receptors were obtained from a human donor with non-small cell lung cancer who had stable disease on radiotherapy plus ipilimumab.

The chain is built from TRBV5-1 and TRBJ2-3, with a tentative D call TRBD1 (8 bases). The V and J ends lost 4 bases and 5 bases respectively, with 20 bases between them. CDR1 and CDR2 from the germline V gene are SGHRS and YFSETQ. This CDR3 has 16 amino acids. Written as DNA, the CDR3 is TGCGCCAGCAGCCCGGGGGGCAGGGGGCCGGGAGATACGCAGTATTTT. Translated: CASSPGGRGPGDTQYF.

V usage is TRBV5-4 and J usage is TRBJ1-1; tentative D call: TRBD1 (5 bases). CDR1 and CDR2 (germline): SGHNT, YYREEE (reference sequence). The CDR3 covers 14 residues. Trimming stripped 5 bases from V and 4 bases from J, with 15 bases between. In nucleotides, the CDR3 is TGTGCCAGCAGATATTCGGGACGGTCCACTGAAGCTTTCTTT. This sequence encodes CASRYSGRSTEAFF.

CDR3 DNA: TGTGCCAGCAGCCCGACAGGGGGTAATGAAAAACTGTTTTTT. Translating it yields CASSPTGGNEKLFF. The chain is built from TRBV5-5 and TRBJ1-4; TRBD1 matches at 9 bases. Unmatched junction bases numbered 2, after V lost 4 bases and J lost 4 bases. Germline V gene data show CDR1 as SGHKS and CDR2 as YYEKEE (reference sequence). CDR3 length equals 14 residues.

DNA for the CDR3: TGTGCCAGCAGCCTCACCGGGACTAGCGGGGGGGCTAGCACAGATACGCAGTATTTT. The encoded protein is CASSLTGTSGGASTDTQYF. This chain uses TRBV9 with TRBJ2-3; 16 bases align to TRBD2. Germline CDR1 and CDR2: SGDLS and YYNGEE. V shed 4 bases and J 0 bases; nucleotides not matched to a gene: 8. This CDR3 region has 19 residues.

This clone appeared once. CDR3: CASSRQVNTEAFF. The CDR3 DNA follows: TGCGCCAGCAGCCGACAGGTGAACACTGAAGCTTTCTTT. The chain couples TRBV10-1 to TRBJ1-1, with D possibly being TRBD1 (6 bases). The V and J ends lost 6 bases and 0 bases respectively, with 8 bases between them. Looked up from germline, CDR1 is WNHNN and CDR2 is SYGVQD (reference sequence). This CDR3 comprises 13 residues.

V and J are TRBV6-1 and TRBJ1-4, with D possibly matching TRBD1 (5 bases). The CDR3 covers 14 residues. Per germline, CDR1 MNHNS and CDR2 SASEGT. Between the trimmed V and J ends, which lost 6 bases and 7 bases, there was a span of 15 bases. The CDR3 sequence is CASRPQAAGEKLFF. Here the CDR3 DNA reads TGTGCCAGCAGGCCACAGGCGGCGGGTGAAAAACTGTTTTTT.

The chain has TRBV6-5 and TRBJ1-2, with 8 positions matching TRBD1. This CDR3 comprises 12 residues. Germline CDR1 and CDR2: MNHEY and SVGAGI. The trim removed 6 bases at V and 4 bases at J, leaving 1 base unmatched. The CDR3 nucleotides are TGTGCCAGCAGGACAGGGGCCTATGGCTACACCTTC. This sequence encodes CASRTGAYGYTF.

J is TRBJ1-4 and V is TRBV18, with 9 bases identical to TRBD1. The V gene end was trimmed by 6 bases and the J gene end by 7 bases; junction bases not matched to a gene: 6. This CDR3 spans 14 amino acids. Germline lookup yields CDR1 KGHSH and CDR2 LQKENI. CDR3: CASSREQGAEKLFF. The CDR3 DNA follows: TGTGCCAGCTCCCGGGAACAGGGGGCTGAAAAACTGTTTTTT. Looking up the rest from reference TRBV18 and TRBJ1-4 gives the full variable domain: NAGVMQNPRHLVRRRGQEARLRCSPMKGHSHVYWYRQLPEEGLKFMVYLQKENIIDESGMPKERFSAEFPKEGPSILRIQQVVRGDSAAYFCASSREQGAEKLFFGSGTQLSVL.